This T cell receptor (beta chain) appears in the sequencing data of a study of cytomegalovirus exposure and HLA in healthy donors. V was pared by 6 bases and J by 3 bases, with 5 bases between. The CDR3 covers 11 residues. Germline CDR1 MNHEY, CDR2 SVGAGI. Amplification used 60 Vbeta primers and 13 Jbeta primers. TCRdb's copy holds only in-frame clones and misses some; the assay was immunoSEQ multiplex PCR. Of approximately 80,000 clones listed, approximately 77% are singletons. A remark on this clone: This sample also contains other DNA sequences that code for the same CDR3.

Sequenced material: PBMCs. The gene calls are TRBV6-5 and TRBJ1-1; D uncertain. This sequence originates from a woman aged 40-49 years in good health and CMV-seropositive. The CDR3: CASREDTEAFF. DNA of the CDR3: TGTGCCAGCAGGGAGGACACTGAAGCTTTCTTT.